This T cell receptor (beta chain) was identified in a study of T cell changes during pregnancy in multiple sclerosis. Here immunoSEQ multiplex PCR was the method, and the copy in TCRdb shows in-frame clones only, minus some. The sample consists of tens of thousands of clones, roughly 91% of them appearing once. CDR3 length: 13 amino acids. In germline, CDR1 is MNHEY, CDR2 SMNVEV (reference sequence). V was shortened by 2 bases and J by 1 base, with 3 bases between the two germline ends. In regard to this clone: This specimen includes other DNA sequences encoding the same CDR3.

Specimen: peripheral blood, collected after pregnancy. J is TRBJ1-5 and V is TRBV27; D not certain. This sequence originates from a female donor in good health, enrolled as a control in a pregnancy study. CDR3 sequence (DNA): TGTGCCAGCAGTTTACTCAGCAATCAGCCCCAGCATTTT. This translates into CASSLLSNQPQHF.